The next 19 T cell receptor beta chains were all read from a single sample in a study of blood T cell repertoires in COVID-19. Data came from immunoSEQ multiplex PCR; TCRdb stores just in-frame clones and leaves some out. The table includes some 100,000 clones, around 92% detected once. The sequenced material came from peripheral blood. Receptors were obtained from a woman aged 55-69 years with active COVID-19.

In DNA, the CDR3 is TGTGCCACCAGTCCGGAGCACTATGGCTACACCTTC. This gives the protein CATSPEHYGYTF. The chain uses TRBV24-1 and TRBJ1-2; the D is unclear. The CDR3 runs 12 residues. V lost 6 bases and J lost 3, with 7 bases in between. Germline lookup yields CDR1 KGHDR and CDR2 SFDVKD.

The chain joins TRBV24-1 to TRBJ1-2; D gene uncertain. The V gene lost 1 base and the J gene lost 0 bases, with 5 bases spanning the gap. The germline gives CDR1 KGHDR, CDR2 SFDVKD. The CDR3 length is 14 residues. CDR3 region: CATSDFSANYGYTF. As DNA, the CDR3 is TGTGCCACCAGTGATTTCTCGGCTAACTATGGCTACACCTTC.

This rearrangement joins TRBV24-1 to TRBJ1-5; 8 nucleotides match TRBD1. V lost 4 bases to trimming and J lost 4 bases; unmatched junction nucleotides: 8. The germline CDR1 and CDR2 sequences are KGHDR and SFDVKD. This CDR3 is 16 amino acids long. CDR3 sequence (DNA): TGTGCCACCAGTGACAACGGACAGGGCGGGAATCAGCCCCAGCATTTT. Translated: CATSDNGQGGNQPQHF.

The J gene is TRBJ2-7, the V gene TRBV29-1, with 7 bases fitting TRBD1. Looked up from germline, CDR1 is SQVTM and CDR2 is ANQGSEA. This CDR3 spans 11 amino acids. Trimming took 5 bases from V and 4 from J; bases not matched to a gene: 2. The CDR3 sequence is CSVSQGYEQYF. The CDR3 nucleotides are TGCAGCGTTTCACAGGGGTACGAGCAGTACTTC.

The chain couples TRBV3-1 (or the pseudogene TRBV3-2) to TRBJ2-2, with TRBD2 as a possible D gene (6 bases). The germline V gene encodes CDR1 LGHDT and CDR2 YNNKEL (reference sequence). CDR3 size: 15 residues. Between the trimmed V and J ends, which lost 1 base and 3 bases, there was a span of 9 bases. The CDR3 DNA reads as TGTGCCAGCAGCCAAGGGGGGGTTCACACCGGGGAGCTGTTTTTT. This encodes CASSQGGVHTGELFF.

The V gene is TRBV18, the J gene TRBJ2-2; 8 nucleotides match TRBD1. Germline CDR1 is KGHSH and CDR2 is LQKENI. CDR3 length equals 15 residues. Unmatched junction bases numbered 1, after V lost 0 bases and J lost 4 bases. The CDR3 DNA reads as TGTGCCAGCTCACCACCTGGGACAGGCACCGGGGAGCTGTTTTTT. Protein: CASSPPGTGTGELFF.

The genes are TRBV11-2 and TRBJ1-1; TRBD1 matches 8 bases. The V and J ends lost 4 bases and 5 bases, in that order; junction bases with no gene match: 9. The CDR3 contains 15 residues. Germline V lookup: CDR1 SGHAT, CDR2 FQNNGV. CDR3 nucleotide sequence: TGTGCCAGCAGCTGTCCAGGGACAGGAATAACTGAAGCTTTCTTT. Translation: CASSCPGTGITEAFF.

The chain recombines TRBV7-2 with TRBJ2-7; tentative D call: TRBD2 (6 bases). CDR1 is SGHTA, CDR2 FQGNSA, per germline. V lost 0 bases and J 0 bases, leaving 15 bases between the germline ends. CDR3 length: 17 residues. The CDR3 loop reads CASSLAHGGRPSYEQYF. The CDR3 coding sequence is TGTGCCAGCAGCTTAGCGCACGGAGGGAGGCCCTCCTACGAGCAGTACTTC.

The CDR3 region is CAITKTSTDTQYF. In DNA, the CDR3 is TGTGCCATCACTAAGACAAGCACAGATACGCAGTATTTT. The chain recombines TRBV10-3 with TRBJ2-3; no definite D call. Trimming stripped 7 bases from V and 0 bases from J, with 8 bases between. Germline values: CDR1 ENHRY, CDR2 SYGVKD. There are 13 residues in the CDR3.

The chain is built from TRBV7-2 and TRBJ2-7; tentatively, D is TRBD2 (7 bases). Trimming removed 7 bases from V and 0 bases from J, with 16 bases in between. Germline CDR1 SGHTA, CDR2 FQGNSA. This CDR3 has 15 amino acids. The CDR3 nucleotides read TGTGCCAGCACCCCCCCGGGGGGCCGCTCCTACGAGCAGTACTTC. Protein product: CASTPPGGRSYEQYF.

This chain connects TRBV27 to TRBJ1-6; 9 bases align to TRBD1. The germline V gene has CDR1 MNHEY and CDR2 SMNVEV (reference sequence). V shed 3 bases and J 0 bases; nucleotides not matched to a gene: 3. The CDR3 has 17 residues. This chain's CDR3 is CASSFGQGSSYNSPLHF. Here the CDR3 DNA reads TGTGCCAGCAGTTTCGGACAGGGGAGCTCCTATAATTCACCCCTCCACTTT.

The CDR3 sequence is CASSYLAGSLPGELFF. The CDR3, as DNA: TGTGCCAGCAGTTACCTGGCAGGGTCTTTGCCCGGGGAGCTGTTTTTT. V gene TRBV6-2 or TRBV6-3 combines with J gene TRBJ2-2; weak D call: TRBD1 (5 bases). Looked up from germline, CDR1 is MNHEY and CDR2 is SVGEGT. V lost 2 bases and J lost 6, with 16 bases in between. The CDR3 runs 16 residues.

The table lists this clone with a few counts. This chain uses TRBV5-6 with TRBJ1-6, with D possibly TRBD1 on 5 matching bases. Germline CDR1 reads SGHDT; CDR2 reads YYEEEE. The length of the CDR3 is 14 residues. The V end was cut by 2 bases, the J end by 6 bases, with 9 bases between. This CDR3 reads CASSFGTFNSPLHF. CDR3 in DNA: TGTGCCAGCAGCTTTGGGACTTTTAATTCACCCCTCCACTTT.

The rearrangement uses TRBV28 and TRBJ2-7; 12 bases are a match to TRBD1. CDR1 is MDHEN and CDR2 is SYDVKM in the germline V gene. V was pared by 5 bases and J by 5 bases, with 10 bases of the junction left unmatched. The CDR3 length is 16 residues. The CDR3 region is CASSPAFGTGGNEQYF. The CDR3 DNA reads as TGTGCCAGCAGTCCGGCTTTCGGGACAGGGGGCAACGAGCAGTACTTC.

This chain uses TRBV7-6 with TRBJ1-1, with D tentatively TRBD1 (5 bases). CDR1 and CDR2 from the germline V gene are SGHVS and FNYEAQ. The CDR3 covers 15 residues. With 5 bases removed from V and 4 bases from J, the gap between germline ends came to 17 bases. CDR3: CASSLLSQGVTEAFF. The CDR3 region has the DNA TGTGCCAGCAGCCTCCTAAGTCAGGGCGTCACTGAAGCTTTCTTT.

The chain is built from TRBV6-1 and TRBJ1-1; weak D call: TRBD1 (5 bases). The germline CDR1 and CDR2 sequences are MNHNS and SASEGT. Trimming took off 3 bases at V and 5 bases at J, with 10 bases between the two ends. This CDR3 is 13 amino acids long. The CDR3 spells CASSERGGTEAFF. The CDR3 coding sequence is TGTGCCAGCAGTGAGCGGGGGGGTACTGAAGCTTTCTTT.

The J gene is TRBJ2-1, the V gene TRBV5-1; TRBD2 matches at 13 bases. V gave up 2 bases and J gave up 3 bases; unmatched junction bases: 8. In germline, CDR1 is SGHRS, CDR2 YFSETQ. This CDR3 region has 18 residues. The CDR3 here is CASSFPGTSGTNYNEQFF. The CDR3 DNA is TGCGCCAGCAGCTTCCCCGGGACTAGCGGGACGAACTACAATGAGCAGTTCTTC.

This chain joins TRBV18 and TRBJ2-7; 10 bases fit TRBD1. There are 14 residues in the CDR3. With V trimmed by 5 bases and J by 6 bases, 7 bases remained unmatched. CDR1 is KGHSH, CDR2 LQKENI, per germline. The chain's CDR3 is CASSVGTGAREQYF. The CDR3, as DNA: TGTGCCAGCTCAGTAGGGACAGGGGCGCGCGAGCAGTACTTC.

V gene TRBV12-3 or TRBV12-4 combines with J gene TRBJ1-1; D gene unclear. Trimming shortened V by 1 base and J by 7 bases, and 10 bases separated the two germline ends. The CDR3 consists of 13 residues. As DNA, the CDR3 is TGTGCCAGCAGTTTAGGGTATGCGAATGAAGCTTTCTTT. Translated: CASSLGYANEAFF.